The 27 T cell receptor beta chains below come from one sample, sequenced in a study of shared clonotypes between healthy human individuals. CD8 cells regarded as naive lacked CD45RO, were positively chosen for CCR7, and omitted terminally differentiated effector memory CD45RA+ cells. The protocol was immunoSEQ multiplex PCR, while the TCRdb copy is restricted to in-frame clones and leaves out a portion. The sample records approximately 2,000,000 clones, 93% being singletons. Sequencing was carried out using naive CD8+ T cells from PBMCs. The source of these receptors is a man between 18 and 29 years old in good health. Some clones in this sample may be carry-over from other donors' samples.

The chain is built from TRBV7-3 and TRBJ2-3, with D possibly matching TRBD1 (5 bases). The CDR3 sequence is 18 residues long. V was pared by 1 base and J by 5 bases, with 22 bases between. Germline lookup yields CDR1 SGHTA and CDR2 FQGTGA. The CDR3 region has the DNA TGTGCCAGCAGCTTAAAAGGGGCCGGTCGGGCATGGGGAGATACGCAGTATTTT. Protein: CASSLKGAGRAWGDTQYF.

This clone has a single count. This rearrangement joins TRBV14 to TRBJ2-3; 8 nucleotides align to TRBD2. Germline V gives CDR1 SGHDN, CDR2 FVKESK. CDR3 length: 16 residues. The V segment lost 7 bases and the J segment 4 bases; nucleotides outside the gene matches: 13. The CDR3 protein is CASTNKPGLVADTQYF. CDR3 DNA: TGTGCCAGCACCAACAAACCGGGACTAGTAGCAGATACGCAGTATTTT.

The V gene is TRBV7-8, the J gene TRBJ2-7; D uncertain. Germline CDR1 SGHVS, CDR2 FQNEAQ. Trimming took off 3 bases at V and 2 bases at J, with 11 bases between the two ends. The CDR3 runs 14 residues. The chain's CDR3 is CASSFLAATYEQYF. The CDR3, as DNA: TGTGCCAGCAGCTTTCTTGCAGCAACCTACGAGCAGTACTTC.

The chain uses TRBV18 and TRBJ1-1; D unclear. V lost 3 bases and J lost 6, with 8 bases in between. Germline V gene data show CDR1 as KGHSH and CDR2 as LQKENI. CDR3 size: 12 residues. CDR3 residues: CASSPNPPEAFF. In DNA, the CDR3 is TGTGCCAGCTCACCTAATCCCCCTGAAGCTTTCTTT.

The V gene is TRBV4-1, the J gene TRBJ2-7; 7 nucleotides align to TRBD1. Looked up from germline, CDR1 is MGHRA and CDR2 is YSYEKL. The CDR3 is 14 amino acids. After removal of 3 bases from V and 2 bases from J, the junction contained 4 bases not matched to a gene. The CDR3 coding sequence is TGCGCCAGCAGCCAGCCGGGACAGACCTACGAGCAGTACTTC. This sequence encodes CASSQPGQTYEQYF.

The chain is built from TRBV28 and TRBJ1-6, with 10 bases matching TRBD1. Germline loops: CDR1 MDHEN, CDR2 SYDVKM. The trim removed 7 bases at V and 1 base at J, leaving 10 bases unmatched. This CDR3 comprises 18 residues. The CDR3 bases are TGTGCCAGCACCCTACCTCGGGACAGGGGTTCCTATAATTCACCCCTCCACTTT. As protein: CASTLPRDRGSYNSPLHF. Based on the CDR3 plus reference TRBV28 and TRBJ1-6, the full variable domain is DVKVTQSSRYLVKRTGEKVFLECVQDMDHENMFWYRQDPGLGLRLIYFSYDVKMKEKGDIPEGYSVSREKKERFSLILESASTNQTSMYLCASTLPRDRGSYNSPLHFGNGTRLTVT.

This clone was observed a few times. This chain joins TRBV28 and TRBJ1-5; TRBD1 might be the D (6 bases). In germline, CDR1 is MDHEN, CDR2 SYDVKM. This CDR3 comprises 14 residues. With 4 bases removed from V and 3 bases from J, the gap between germline ends came to 10 bases. CDR3 DNA: TGTGCCAGCAGTTCCAGGGGAATCAATCAGCCCCAGCATTTT. This sequence encodes CASSSRGINQPQHF.

The rearrangement joins TRBV6-1 to TRBJ2-1; D remains unclear. CDR1 and CDR2 (germline): MNHNS, SASEGT. This CDR3 contains 14 residues. V was clipped by 7 bases and J by 5 bases, with 15 bases between them. CDR3 residues: CASTSLRPDNEQFF. Here the CDR3 DNA reads TGTGCCAGCACGTCCCTACGCCCCGACAATGAGCAGTTCTTC.

The chain is built from TRBV29-1 and TRBJ1-1; D ambiguous. Germline values: CDR1 SQVTM, CDR2 ANQGSEA. The CDR3 sequence is 12 residues long. Trimming took 8 bases from V and 5 from J, leaving 15 bases between them. This CDR3 is CSSMVLGTEAFF. The CDR3, as DNA: TGCAGCTCAATGGTGCTAGGGACTGAAGCTTTCTTT.

The rearrangement links TRBV19 to TRBJ1-2, with 8 bases identical to TRBD1. Trimming at V came to 3 bases and at J to 6 bases, leaving 12 bases not matched to a gene. CDR1 is LNHDA, CDR2 SQIVND, per germline (reference sequence). The CDR3 runs to 16 residues. The CDR3 bases are TGTGCCAGTAGTATGGATTTTGTGACAGGGGCCAATGGCTACACCTTC. Its translation is CASSMDFVTGANGYTF.

This rearrangement joins TRBV2 to TRBJ2-7; 9 nucleotides align to TRBD1. The V gene end was trimmed by 8 bases and the J gene end by 5 bases; junction bases not matched to a gene: 4. Germline CDR1 reads SNHLY; CDR2 reads FYNNEI. The CDR3 extends over 12 amino acids. This chain's CDR3 is CASRDRDHEQYF. The CDR3 nucleotides are TGTGCCAGCCGGGACAGGGACCACGAGCAGTACTTC.

V is TRBV7-2 and J is TRBJ2-3; the D is unclear. The germline V gene encodes CDR1 SGHTA and CDR2 FQGNSA. The CDR3 is 14 residues long. Between the trimmed V and J ends, which lost 4 bases and 2 bases, there was a span of 10 bases. Here the CDR3 reads CASSSPGFTDTQYF. CDR3 coding DNA: TGTGCCAGCAGCTCCCCCGGGTTCACAGATACGCAGTATTTT.

A note on this clone: The sample holds other DNA sequences that translate to the same CDR3. The J gene is TRBJ1-1, the V gene TRBV9; no definite D call. Trimming removed 3 bases from V and 0 bases from J, with 6 bases in between. The CDR3 length is 13 residues. Germline CDR1 reads SGDLS; CDR2 reads YYNGEE. The CDR3 sequence is CASSGGLNTEAFF. CDR3 coding DNA: TGTGCCAGCAGCGGAGGGTTGAACACTGAAGCTTTCTTT.

The rearrangement joins TRBV6-5 to TRBJ2-3, with 8 bases aligning to TRBD2. Unmatched junction bases numbered 11, after V lost 5 bases and J lost 7 bases. Germline V lookup: CDR1 MNHEY, CDR2 SVGAGI. The CDR3 is 15 amino acids. CDR3 DNA: TGTGCCAGCAGTCCCCGCGTAGCGGGATCGAATACGCAGTATTTT. Encoded protein: CASSPRVAGSNTQYF.

The DNA for the CDR3 is TGTGCCAGCAGGGGAACCGGGACAGGTTTCTACGAGCAGTACTTC. Translated: CASRGTGTGFYEQYF. The chain uses TRBV27 and TRBJ2-7, with TRBD1 matching over 8 bases. Trimming cost V 6 bases and J 3 bases; bases outside gene matches: 10. Germline V gives CDR1 MNHEY, CDR2 SMNVEV (reference sequence). The CDR3 covers 15 residues.

This clone was picked up a small number of times. Here the CDR3 reads CASSWGSGTEAFF. The CDR3 DNA reads TGTGCCAGCAGTTGGGGTAGCGGCACTGAAGCTTTCTTT. The chain recombines TRBV27 with TRBJ1-1, with no clear D. This CDR3 region has 13 residues. V lost 4 bases and J 4 bases, leaving 10 bases between the germline ends. From germline, CDR1 is MNHEY and CDR2 SMNVEV (reference sequence).

The rearrangement uses TRBV29-1 and TRBJ1-1; the D is unclear. The CDR3 totals 14 residues. The V gene lost 6 bases and the J gene lost 4 bases, with 18 bases spanning the gap. Germline V gives CDR1 SQVTM, CDR2 ANQGSEA. In DNA form, the CDR3 reads TGCAGCGTCGTCGGGTACTCCTCCAGCACTGAAGCTTTCTTT. This gives the protein CSVVGYSSSTEAFF.

The genes are TRBV27 and TRBJ2-1; no clear D. The CDR3 covers 15 residues. V was cut by 1 base and J by 7 bases, with 14 bases left in between. Germline V gene sequence: CDR1 MNHEY, CDR2 SMNVEV (reference sequence). The CDR3 loop is CASSLLANQGNEQFF. DNA of the CDR3: TGTGCCAGCAGTTTATTGGCCAACCAAGGGAATGAGCAGTTCTTC.

This chain uses TRBV7-9 with TRBJ2-1, with a tentative D call TRBD1 (6 bases). V gave up 5 bases and J gave up 5 bases, with 16 bases separating them. Per germline, CDR1 SEHNR and CDR2 FQNEAQ (reference sequence). The length of the CDR3 is 15 residues. The CDR3 DNA reads TGTGCCAGCAGCCAACAGGGTCTGGGAGACAATGAGCAGTTCTTC. Its protein product is CASSQQGLGDNEQFF.

The V call is TRBV5-8, the J call TRBJ2-7; D is perhaps TRBD2 (6 bases). V lost 5 bases, J lost 10 bases, and 16 bases lay in between. CDR3 length: 12 amino acids. Germline V lookup: CDR1 SGHTS, CDR2 YDEGEE. DNA of the CDR3: TGTGCCAGCAGGGCCACTAGCATAGAACAGTACTTC. This codes for CASRATSIEQYF.

The chain carries TRBV11-2 and TRBJ2-7, with no clear D. Deletions cut 1 base from V and 7 bases from J, with 11 bases between. CDR3 size: 13 residues. Germline CDR1 reads SGHAT; CDR2 reads FQNNGV. DNA of the CDR3: TGTGCCAGCAGCTTAGGATCAATGGGTGAGCAGTACTTC. Protein sequence: CASSLGSMGEQYF.

The gene calls are TRBV11-2 and TRBJ2-5, with 10 bases lining up with TRBD2. The CDR3 is 15 amino acids. The germline V gene encodes CDR1 SGHAT and CDR2 FQNNGV. Losses at the gene ends were 1 base for V and 1 base for J; bases not matched to a gene: 0. The CDR3 here is CASSLASGSQETQYF. The DNA of the CDR3 is TGTGCCAGCAGCTTAGCTAGCGGGAGCCAAGAGACCCAGTACTTC.

The chain carries TRBV6-5 and TRBJ2-7; D not certain. Trimming took 5 bases from V and 2 from J, leaving 7 bases between them. The CDR3 is 12 amino acids. Germline V gene sequence: CDR1 MNHEY, CDR2 SVGAGI. The CDR3 protein is CASSKGTYEQYF. Here the CDR3 DNA reads TGTGCCAGCAGTAAAGGGACCTACGAGCAGTACTTC.

In the case of this clone: The sample contains more than one DNA sequence encoding this CDR3. The chain carries TRBV5-6 and TRBJ2-7; D unclear. CDR3 length: 12 residues. V lost 2 bases to trimming and J lost 6 bases, with 9 bases between them. Germline V gene sequence: CDR1 SGHDT, CDR2 YYEEEE. CDR3 sequence (DNA): TGTGCCAGCAGCTTAGGAGTTTCCGAGCAGTACTTC. Residues: CASSLGVSEQYF. The variable domain in full, with the rest retrieved from reference TRBV5-6 and TRBJ2-7, is DAGVTQSPTHLIKTRGQQVTLRCSPKSGHDTVSWYQQALGQGPQFIFQYYEEEERQRGNFPDRFSGHQFPNYSSELNVNALLLGDSALYLCASSLGVSEQYFGPGTRLTVT.

This CDR3 reads CASSQGGESYEQYF. CDR3 bases: TGCGCCAGCAGCCAAGGGGGGGAGTCCTACGAGCAGTACTTC. The V call is TRBV4-1, the J call TRBJ2-7; a possible D gene is TRBD2 (6 bases). The CDR3 loop spans 14 amino acids. With 1 base removed from V and 1 base from J, the gap between germline ends came to 8 bases. Germline-derived CDR1 and CDR2 are MGHRA and YSYEKL.

The chain carries TRBV10-3 and TRBJ2-2; 8 bases agree with TRBD2. Trimming cost V 6 bases and J 4 bases; bases outside gene matches: 7. CDR1 is ENHRY and CDR2 is SYGVKD in the germline V gene. The CDR3 sequence is 15 residues long. In nucleotides, the CDR3 is TGTGCCATCAGGGTCCTAGCGGGTGGCACCGGGGAGCTGTTTTTT. It translates to CAIRVLAGGTGELFF.

Concerning this clone itself: Other DNA sequences in the sample encode the same CDR3. V is TRBV9 and J is TRBJ2-2; D call uncertain. The CDR3 contains 12 residues. In germline, CDR1 is SGDLS, CDR2 YYNGEE. V shed 4 bases and J shed 6 bases, with 7 bases lying between them. The CDR3 is CASSPRAGELFF. CDR3 bases: TGTGCCAGCAGCCCTCGTGCCGGGGAGCTGTTTTTT.